This T cell receptor beta chain was documented in a study of shared clonotypes between healthy human individuals. Sequencing used immunoSEQ multiplex PCR; TCRdb keeps in-frame clones, though not all of them. The sample records 1,500,000 or so clones, 98% to 99% being singletons. This CDR3 has 14 residues. V was clipped by 1 base and J by 6 bases, with 10 bases between them. The germline V gene has CDR1 SGHTA and CDR2 FQGNSA. The sample consisted of naive CD4+ T cells sorted from blood. Subset meaning: CD45RA+ positively selected. The source is a man between 25 and 39 years old in good health. The rearrangement joins TRBV7-2 to TRBJ2-1; D unresolved. The CDR3 region is CASSLVTVSNEQFF. Written as DNA, the CDR3 is TGTGCCAGCAGCTTAGTGACGGTATCCAATGAGCAGTTCTTC.